Below are 31 T cell receptor beta chains sequenced from a single sample in a study of T-cell memory formation after mild COVID-19. TCRdb passed the 5' RACE reads through MiXCR, listing each CDR3 protein once. The sample consists of approximately 150,000 distinct CDR3 sequences, approximately 12% of them appearing once. The sample consisted of PBMCs or a T cell subset sorted from them (not recorded which). All receptors come from a man in his late teens or twenties who had mild COVID-19 (a few samples of this study predate the infection). Cell type and time point are not known.

This clonotype was seen repeatedly, ten times or more. This chain uses TRBV20-1 with TRBJ1-1, with 7 positions matching TRBD1. J lost 10 bases, V lost 2 bases, and 4 bases had no gene match. The germline gives CDR1 DFQATT, CDR2 SNEGSKA (reference sequence). The CDR3 is 11 residues long. The CDR3 region is CSARTGTVAFF. CDR3 DNA sequence: TGCAGTGCTAGAACCGGGACAGTAGCTTTCTTT.

This clonotype showed up many times. The CDR3 reads CASSYSGSYNEQFF. DNA for the CDR3: TGCGCCAGCAGCTACTCGGGATCCTACAATGAGCAGTTCTTC. The rearrangement joins TRBV5-1 to TRBJ2-1, with D possibly TRBD2 on 5 matching bases. Germline CDR1 and CDR2: SGHRS and YFSETQ. The CDR3 totals 14 residues. The ends were cut back, 3 bases at V and 1 base at J, with 8 bases in the middle.

The chain recombines TRBV7-9 with TRBJ2-7, with D perhaps matching TRBD1 (8 bases). CDR3 length: 14 residues. Germline V CDR1 and CDR2: SEHNR, FQNEAQ (reference sequence). Deletions cut 4 bases from V and 2 bases from J, with 12 bases between. CDR3 loop: CASSSTGGAYEQYF. The DNA for the CDR3 is TGTGCCAGCAGCTCTACAGGGGGGGCCTACGAGCAGTACTTC.

In its sample, this clonotype was seen a few times. The chain is built from TRBV7-9 and TRBJ2-1; 7 bases align to TRBD2. Germline V gene sequence: CDR1 SEHNR, CDR2 FQNEAQ (reference sequence). The CDR3 is 14 residues long. V was pared by 11 bases and J by 3 bases, with 10 bases of the junction left unmatched. The CDR3 is CAGRIAGDYNEQFF. CDR3 nucleotides: TGTGCCGGGAGGATAGCGGGTGACTACAATGAGCAGTTCTTC.

The sample holds many counts of this clonotype. As DNA, the CDR3 is TGTGCCAGCAGCCCTAGCCCCGGGAACAGGGGATATGGCTACACCTTC. It is translated as CASSPSPGNRGYGYTF. The chain is built from TRBV7-2 and TRBJ1-2, with 7 positions matching TRBD1. This CDR3 has 16 amino acids. V was pared by 5 bases and J by 5 bases, with 14 bases of the junction left unmatched. Germline values: CDR1 SGHTA, CDR2 FQGNSA.

The chain combines TRBV5-1 with TRBJ1-4; TRBD1 is a possible D gene (5 bases). V gave up 2 bases and J gave up 8 bases, with 13 bases separating them. The CDR3 contains 14 residues. Germline loops: CDR1 SGHRS, CDR2 YFSETQ. CDR3 residues: CASSFAGIGEKLFF. For the CDR3, the DNA is TGCGCCAGCAGCTTCGCAGGGATCGGGGAAAAACTGTTTTTT.

This clonotype showed up many times. The V call is TRBV5-4, the J call TRBJ1-1; possible D gene TRBD1, 5 bases. V was pared by 3 bases and J by 1 base, with 7 bases between. Germline-derived CDR1 and CDR2 are SGHNT and YYREEE (reference sequence). The CDR3 loop spans 13 amino acids. The CDR3 DNA follows: TGTGCCAGCAGCTCGACAGCGAACACTGAAGCTTTCTTT. This codes for CASSSTANTEAFF.

The chain has TRBV4-3 and TRBJ1-4, with D unresolved. CDR1 is LGHNA, CDR2 YSLEER, per germline. V lost 1 base, J lost 5 bases, and 5 bases lay in between. CDR3 length equals 13 residues. The CDR3 is CASSQGENEKLFF. CDR3 bases: TGCGCCAGCAGCCAAGGGGAAAATGAAAAACTGTTTTTT.

The genes are TRBV6-2 or TRBV6-3 and TRBJ1-6; D possibly corresponds to TRBD1 (6 bases). Germline lookup yields CDR1 MNHEY and CDR2 SVGEGT. Deletions cut 5 bases from V and 9 bases from J, with 14 bases between. There are 14 residues in the CDR3. The chain's CDR3 is CASSIAGAPSPLHF. CDR3 nucleotide sequence: TGTGCCAGCAGTATCGCAGGGGCTCCTTCACCCCTCCACTTT.

The V and J genes are TRBV6-2 or TRBV6-3 and TRBJ2-4; either TRBD1 or TRBD2 may supply D (5 bases each). Trimming left V 0 bases short and J 14 bases short, with 14 bases between. The germline V gene has CDR1 MNHEY and CDR2 SVGEGT. This CDR3 has 13 residues. In DNA, the CDR3 is TGTGCCAGCAGTTACTCCACCGGGACCGTGGAGTACTTC. Its protein product is CASSYSTGTVEYF.

This clonotype has just a few counts. The chain links TRBV5-1 to TRBJ2-3, with TRBD1 matching 7 bases. Germline V gene lookup returns CDR1 SGHRS and CDR2 YFSETQ. The CDR3 consists of 15 residues. The trim removed 5 bases at V and 6 bases at J, leaving 12 bases unmatched. CDR3: CASRTGSGSLDTQYF. The CDR3 bases are TGCGCCAGCAGGACAGGGTCCGGATCGTTGGATACGCAGTATTTT.

The chain couples TRBV6-2 or TRBV6-3 to TRBJ1-1; a possible D gene is TRBD1 (5 bases). The length of the CDR3 is 17 residues. V was shortened by 0 bases and J by 5 bases, with 19 bases between the two germline ends. The germline V gene encodes CDR1 MNHEY and CDR2 SVGEGT. CDR3 loop: CASSYSAGFGGETEAFF. The CDR3 DNA reads TGTGCCAGCAGTTACTCGGCGGGCTTTGGGGGGGAGACTGAAGCTTTCTTT.

The sample holds a few counts of this clonotype. The CDR3: CASSSVGAGTEAFF. The CDR3, as DNA: TGCGCCAGCAGCTCGGTGGGTGCGGGCACTGAAGCTTTCTTT. The genes are TRBV5-1 and TRBJ1-1; D gene uncertain. V was trimmed by 3 bases and J by 4 bases, leaving 13 bases between them. Germline V gene sequence: CDR1 SGHRS, CDR2 YFSETQ. There are 14 residues in the CDR3.

The table lists this clonotype with many counts. The chain links TRBV7-8 to TRBJ1-2; D might be TRBD1 (5 bases). From germline, CDR1 is SGHVS and CDR2 FQNEAQ. Trimming cost V 2 bases and J 3 bases, with 10 bases left between them. This CDR3 is built from 14 residues. The CDR3 nucleotides read TGTGCCAGCAGCTTACAGGGACTCTACTATGGCTACACCTTC. This encodes CASSLQGLYYGYTF. Full variable domain (rest looked up from reference TRBV7-8 and TRBJ1-2): GAGVSQSPRYKVAKRGQDVALRCDPISGHVSLFWYQQALGQGPEFLTYFQNEAQLDKSGLPSDRFFAERPEGSVSTLKIQRTQQEDSAVYLCASSLQGLYYGYTFGSGTRLTVV.

This clonotype was observed a few times. The rearrangement uses TRBV6-6 and TRBJ2-5; 14 positions agree with TRBD2. The J segment lost 2 bases and the V segment lost 2 bases, leaving 4 bases of the junction unmatched. This CDR3 has 17 residues. Germline CDR1 MNHNY, CDR2 SVGAGI (reference sequence). The CDR3 coding sequence is TGTGCCAGCAGTTACACGACTAGCGGGGGGGAGCAAGAGACCCAGTACTTC. Its protein product is CASSYTTSGGEQETQYF.

The rearrangement joins TRBV20-1 to TRBJ2-3; D not certain. Looked up from germline, CDR1 is DFQATT and CDR2 is SNEGSKA (reference sequence). This CDR3 is built from 14 residues. The germline V and J ends were trimmed by 6 bases and 3 bases, with 16 bases remaining between them. CDR3 sequence (DNA): TGCAGTGCATCCCATAGTTTCCCAACAGATACGCAGTATTTT. It codes for CSASHSFPTDTQYF.

The V and J genes are TRBV12-3 or TRBV12-4 and TRBJ2-5, with D hard to call. The CDR3 contains 13 residues. Trimming shortened V by 2 bases and J by 5 bases, and 9 bases separated the two germline ends. The CDR3, as DNA: TGTGCCAGCAGTTTATACGGTGGGGAGACCCAGTACTTC. Amino acids: CASSLYGGETQYF.

The chain is built from TRBV6-2 or TRBV6-3 and TRBJ1-5, with 8 bases fitting TRBD1. CDR1 is MNHEY and CDR2 is SVGEGT in the germline V gene. Germline trimming cut 4 bases from V and 3 bases from J; bases unmatched to any gene: 11. The CDR3 contains 17 residues. This CDR3 is CASSSRDRGLINQPQHF. In DNA form, the CDR3 reads TGTGCCAGCAGTTCGCGAGACAGGGGTTTAATCAATCAGCCCCAGCATTTT.

The gene calls are TRBV20-1 and TRBJ1-1; TRBD1 might be the D (6 bases). Germline assignment: CDR1 DFQATT and CDR2 SNEGSKA (reference sequence). Trimming took off 5 bases at V and 2 bases at J, with 15 bases between the two ends. This CDR3 is 14 amino acids long. This CDR3 reads CSAFRPGANTEAFF. The CDR3 bases are TGCAGTGCTTTCCGTCCAGGGGCAAACACTGAAGCTTTCTTT.

The rearrangement uses TRBV18 and TRBJ2-1; D is possibly TRBD2 (5 bases). Trimming pared 3 bases from V and 0 bases from J, leaving 12 bases between. Looked up from germline, CDR1 is KGHSH and CDR2 is LQKENI. The CDR3 runs to 16 residues. In DNA form, the CDR3 reads TGTGCCAGCTCACCTCCCGGGATGCGCTCCTACAATGAGCAGTTCTTC. Encoded protein: CASSPPGMRSYNEQFF.

This clonotype has at least ten counts. This chain connects TRBV2 to TRBJ2-1; possibly TRBD2 for D (7 bases). Deletions cut 6 bases from V and 8 bases from J, with 11 bases between. CDR1 is SNHLY, CDR2 FYNNEI, per germline. This CDR3 has 12 amino acids. This CDR3 reads CASRRGGDEQFF. DNA of the CDR3: TGTGCCAGCAGGAGGGGGGGGGATGAGCAGTTCTTC.

This clonotype has only a few counts. This chain links TRBV15 with TRBJ2-7; 9 positions agree with TRBD1. The junction had 12 bases not matched to a gene; V was cut back by 0 bases and J by 6 bases. The CDR3 runs 17 residues. CDR1 is LNHNV and CDR2 is YYDKDF in the germline V gene (reference sequence). The DNA for the CDR3 is TGTGCCACCAGCAGAGATACGGGACAGGGCTCCCTCGGCGAGCAGTACTTC. It yields the protein CATSRDTGQGSLGEQYF.

This clonotype was seen a few times. This rearrangement joins TRBV9 to TRBJ1-1; D may be TRBD1 (5 bases). This CDR3 is 13 amino acids long. Germline V lookup: CDR1 SGDLS, CDR2 YYNGEE. The V and J ends lost 3 bases and 3 bases respectively, with 9 bases between them. CDR3 sequence: CASSGRADTEAFF. In DNA form, the CDR3 reads TGTGCCAGCAGCGGCAGGGCGGACACTGAAGCTTTCTTT.

This clonotype was detected a few times. The chain employs TRBV12-3 or TRBV12-4 and TRBJ1-1; D is unclear. The CDR3 loop spans 14 amino acids. Deletions cut 7 bases from V and 4 bases from J, with 16 bases between. The CDR3 sequence is CASTGSATSTEAFF. In nucleotides, the CDR3 is TGTGCCAGCACCGGGTCCGCAACGAGCACTGAAGCTTTCTTT.

V and J are TRBV4-1 and TRBJ2-3; a possible D gene is TRBD2 (5 bases). This CDR3 is 16 amino acids long. V was trimmed by 4 bases and J by 3 bases, leaving 17 bases between them. The V gene's germline CDR1 is MGHRA and CDR2 YSYEKL. CDR3 in amino acids: CASSPLGTSRTDTQYF. The CDR3 DNA follows: TGCGCCAGCAGCCCCCTGGGAACTAGTCGTACAGATACGCAGTATTTT.

This clonotype was recorded at least ten times. The DNA of the CDR3 is TGTGCCAGCAGCCTCTCGGGGCAGGGATCCTACGAGCAGTACTTC. It is translated as CASSLSGQGSYEQYF. This chain connects TRBV7-6 to TRBJ2-7, with D possibly being TRBD1 or TRBD2 (5 bases each). The CDR3 length is 15 residues. The V gene lost 5 bases and the J gene lost 1 base, with 15 bases spanning the gap. Germline values: CDR1 SGHVS, CDR2 FNYEAQ.

V gene TRBV20-1 combines with J gene TRBJ2-1; TRBD1 matches at 8 bases. The J segment lost 4 bases and the V segment lost 7 bases, leaving 6 bases of the junction unmatched. This CDR3 has 13 residues. CDR1 DFQATT and CDR2 SNEGSKA come from the germline V gene (reference sequence). The DNA of the CDR3 is TGCAGTGTTGAGGACAGGGTATACAATGAGCAGTTCTTC. It translates to CSVEDRVYNEQFF.

This clonotype was counted at least ten times. The chain combines TRBV28 with TRBJ1-4; D is perhaps TRBD1 (5 bases). From germline, CDR1 is MDHEN and CDR2 SYDVKM. This CDR3 spans 15 amino acids. V lost 4 bases and J lost 0, with 9 bases in between. CDR3 sequence: CASSSRDATNEKLFF. The CDR3 DNA sequence: TGTGCCAGCAGTTCAAGGGACGCAACTAATGAAAAACTGTTTTTT.

The gene calls are TRBV7-9 and TRBJ1-1; possible D gene TRBD1, 6 bases. The CDR3 is 14 amino acids. Germline CDR1 and CDR2: SEHNR and FQNEAQ (reference sequence). The V end was cut by 3 bases, the J end by 3 bases, with 11 bases between. CDR3 nucleotides: TGTGCCAGCAGCTTTTATACAGGGCACACTGAAGCTTTCTTT. It translates to CASSFYTGHTEAFF.

J is TRBJ2-3 and V is TRBV19; tentative D call: TRBD2 (5 bases). The CDR3 runs to 15 residues. The germline V and J ends were trimmed by 10 bases and 4 bases, with 21 bases remaining between them. Germline V gene lookup returns CDR1 LNHDA and CDR2 SQIVND (reference sequence). CDR3: CATKSPGERADTQYF. DNA of the CDR3: TGTGCCACCAAGAGCCCCGGGGAAAGGGCAGATACGCAGTATTTT.

This chain connects TRBV5-6 to TRBJ2-1; D is unclear. V shed 6 bases and J shed 0 bases, with 10 bases lying between them. The CDR3 covers 14 residues. CDR1 and CDR2 (germline): SGHDT, YYEEEE. The CDR3 nucleotides are TGTGCCAGCATTGACCGAAACTCCTACAATGAGCAGTTCTTC. It is translated as CASIDRNSYNEQFF.